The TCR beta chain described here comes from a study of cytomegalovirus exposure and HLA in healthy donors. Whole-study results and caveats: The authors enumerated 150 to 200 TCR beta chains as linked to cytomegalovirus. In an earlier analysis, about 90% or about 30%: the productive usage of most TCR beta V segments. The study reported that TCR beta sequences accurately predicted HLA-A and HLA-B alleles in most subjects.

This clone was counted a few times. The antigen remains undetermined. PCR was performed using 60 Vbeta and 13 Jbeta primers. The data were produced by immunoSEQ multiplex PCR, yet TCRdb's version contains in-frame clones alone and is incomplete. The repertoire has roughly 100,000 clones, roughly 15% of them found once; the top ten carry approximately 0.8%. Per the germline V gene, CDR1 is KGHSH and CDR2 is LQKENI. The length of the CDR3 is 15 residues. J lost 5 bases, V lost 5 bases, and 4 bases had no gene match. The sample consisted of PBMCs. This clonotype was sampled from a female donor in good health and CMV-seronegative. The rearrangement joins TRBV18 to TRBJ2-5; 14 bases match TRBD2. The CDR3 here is CASSDGTSGGETQYF. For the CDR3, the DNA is TGTGCCAGCTCAGACGGGACTAGCGGGGGTGAGACCCAGTACTTC. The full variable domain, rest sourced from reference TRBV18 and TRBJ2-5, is NAGVMQNPRHLVRRRGQEARLRCSPMKGHSHVYWYRQLPEEGLKFMVYLQKENIIDESGMPKERFSAEFPKEGPSILRIQQVVRGDSAAYFCASSDGTSGGETQYFGPGTRLLVL.